This T cell receptor beta chain is drawn from a study of control samples from healthy donors and cancer patients. Germline CDR1 is SGHKS and CDR2 is YYEKEE (reference sequence). V shed 2 bases and J shed 6 bases, with 14 bases lying between them. This CDR3 has 14 amino acids. Profiling relied on immunoSEQ multiplex PCR, and the TCRdb table lists in-frame clones only, not all of them. The profile covers around 90,000 clones, with about 82% appearing a single time and roughly a fifth taken by the ten largest. The source of this sequence is a young man in good health. The chain joins TRBV5-5 to TRBJ2-5; D uncertain. What was sequenced was blood. In DNA, the CDR3 is TGTGCCAGCAGCTTAGGGTCAGAACAAAAGACCCAGTACTTC. Protein product: CASSLGSEQKTQYF.